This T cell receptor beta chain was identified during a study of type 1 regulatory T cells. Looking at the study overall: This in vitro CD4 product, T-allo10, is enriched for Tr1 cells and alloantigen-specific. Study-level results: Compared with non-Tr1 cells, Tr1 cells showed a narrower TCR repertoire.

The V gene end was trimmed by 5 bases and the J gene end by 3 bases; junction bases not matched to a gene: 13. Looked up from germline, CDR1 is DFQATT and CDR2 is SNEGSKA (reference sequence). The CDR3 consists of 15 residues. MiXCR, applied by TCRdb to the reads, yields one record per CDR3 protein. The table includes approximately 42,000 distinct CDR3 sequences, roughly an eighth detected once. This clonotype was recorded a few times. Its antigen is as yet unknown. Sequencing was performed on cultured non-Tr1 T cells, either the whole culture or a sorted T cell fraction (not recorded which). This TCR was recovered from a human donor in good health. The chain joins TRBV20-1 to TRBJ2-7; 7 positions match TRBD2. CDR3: CSASMGGGTVYEQYF. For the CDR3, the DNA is TGCAGTGCTTCTATGGGGGGAGGGACGGTCTACGAGCAGTACTTC.